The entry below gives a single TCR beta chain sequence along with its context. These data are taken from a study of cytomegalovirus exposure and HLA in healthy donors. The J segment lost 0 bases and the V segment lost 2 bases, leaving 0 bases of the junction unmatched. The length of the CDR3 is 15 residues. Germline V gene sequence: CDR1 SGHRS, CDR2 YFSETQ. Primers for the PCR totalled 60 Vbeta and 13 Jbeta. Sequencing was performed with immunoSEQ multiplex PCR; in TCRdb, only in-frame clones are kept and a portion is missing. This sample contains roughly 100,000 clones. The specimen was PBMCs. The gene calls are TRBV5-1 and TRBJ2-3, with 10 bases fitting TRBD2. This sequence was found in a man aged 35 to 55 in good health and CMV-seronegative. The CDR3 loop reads CASSFSGRSTDTQYF. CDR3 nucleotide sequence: TGCGCCAGCAGCTTTAGCGGGAGGAGCACAGATACGCAGTATTTT.